These 20 T cell receptor beta chains were sequenced from one sample in a study of B cell selection in AIRE deficiency. The assay was immunoSEQ multiplex PCR, and TCRdb's table has in-frame clones only and misses some. The sample yields about 26,000 clones, about 92% seen once. Regulatory T cells were sorted as CD4+CD25hiCD127low/negative. Sequenced: CD4+CD25+ Tregs sorted from PBMCs. Source of these receptors: a human donor in good health.

The chain is built from TRBV7-8 and TRBJ1-2; 9 bases map to TRBD1. Germline V CDR1 and CDR2: SGHVS, FQNEAQ. The CDR3 covers 17 residues. V was clipped by 1 base and J by 4 bases; unmatched bases: 10. For the CDR3, the DNA is TGTGCCAGCAGCTTAGTCCCTACAGGGGGCTCCCTCTATGGCTACACCTTC. This codes for CASSLVPTGGSLYGYTF.

This rearrangement joins TRBV6-1 to TRBJ2-1, with D possibly being TRBD2 (7 bases). The V end was cut by 6 bases, the J end by 6 bases, with 18 bases between. Germline V gene sequence: CDR1 MNHNS, CDR2 SASEGT. This CDR3 spans 15 amino acids. The CDR3 loop reads CASSSRGGARNEQFF. The CDR3 region has the DNA TGTGCCAGCAGCTCCCGAGGGGGGGCGCGCAATGAGCAGTTCTTC.

The chain couples TRBV29-1 to TRBJ1-1; tentative D call: TRBD1 (5 bases). The length of the CDR3 is 12 residues. CDR1 is SQVTM, CDR2 ANQGSEA, per germline. V lost 7 bases, J lost 5 bases, and 14 bases lay in between. In DNA, the CDR3 is TGCAGCGGGGGGGGTATTTGGACTGAAGCTTTCTTT. Translating gives CSGGGIWTEAFF. Based on the CDR3 plus reference TRBV29-1 and TRBJ1-1, the full variable domain is SAVISQKPSRDICQRGTSLTIQCQVDSQVTMMFWYRQQPGQSLTLIATANQGSEATYESGFVIDKFPISRPNLTFSTLTVSNMSPEDSSIYLCSGGGIWTEAFFGQGTRLTVV.

The chain employs TRBV20-1 and TRBJ2-1; the D is unclear. Trimming cost V 7 bases and J 5 bases, with 6 bases left between them. The CDR3 is 10 residues long. Germline V CDR1 and CDR2: DFQATT, SNEGSKA (reference sequence). CDR3 bases: TGCAGTGGTAGGAACAATGAGCAGTTCTTC. It yields the protein CSGRNNEQFF.

This clone was counted once. The CDR3: CASSLVAGGGAELFF. The CDR3 DNA is TGCGCCAGCAGCTTGGTAGCAGGGGGCGGTGCGGAGCTGTTTTTT. V and J are TRBV5-1 and TRBJ2-2; 8 bases are shared with TRBD1. This CDR3 has 15 amino acids. The J segment lost 10 bases and the V segment lost 0 bases, leaving 8 bases of the junction unmatched. CDR1 is SGHRS and CDR2 is YFSETQ in the germline V gene.

The chain recombines TRBV7-8 with TRBJ1-1, with D possibly TRBD1 on 5 matching bases. CDR3 size: 13 residues. The V gene's germline CDR1 is SGHVS and CDR2 FQNEAQ. Trimming removed 5 bases at V and 3 bases at J, with 10 bases between. CDR3 loop: CASSLGGDTEAFF. The DNA of the CDR3 is TGTGCCAGCAGCCTCGGGGGGGACACTGAAGCTTTCTTT.

J is TRBJ2-3 and V is TRBV27; 10 bases line up with TRBD1. Germline CDR1 MNHEY, CDR2 SMNVEV (reference sequence). V trimming: 6 bases; J trimming: 6 bases; junction bases outside the gene matches: 3. The CDR3 is 13 amino acids. The CDR3 here is CASRTGGGDTQYF. In DNA form, the CDR3 reads TGTGCCAGCAGGACAGGGGGCGGCGATACGCAGTATTTT.

This chain links TRBV2 with TRBJ2-5; weak D call: TRBD2 (7 bases). Near its end, the DNA agrees better with TRBJ2-7, so the J call may be wrong. The germline V gene has CDR1 SNHLY and CDR2 FYNNEI. The CDR3 runs 16 residues. CDR3 region: CASTEGGVALAYEQYF. As DNA, the CDR3 is TGTGCCAGTACCGAAGGGGGGGTAGCGTTGGCTTACGAGCAGTACTTC.

This chain connects TRBV5-1 to TRBJ2-1, with no clear D. CDR1 SGHRS and CDR2 YFSETQ come from the germline V gene. With 0 bases removed from V and 10 bases from J, the gap between germline ends came to 5 bases. This CDR3 region has 11 residues. For the CDR3, the DNA is TGCGCCAGCAGCTTGGCAGTAGAGCAGTTCTTC. Encoded protein: CASSLAVEQFF.

The chain uses TRBV6-5 and TRBJ2-3; D gene unclear. The CDR3 totals 16 residues. In germline, CDR1 is MNHEY, CDR2 SVGAGI. Trimming removed 2 bases at V and 3 bases at J, with 15 bases between. CDR3 region: CASSYQPDGETDTQYF. In nucleotides, the CDR3 is TGTGCCAGCAGTTACCAGCCGGACGGTGAAACAGATACGCAGTATTTT.

The CDR3 sequence: CASSFIGPGNTIYF. CDR3 coding DNA: TGTGCCAGCAGTTTTATAGGGCCCGGAAACACCATATATTTT. V gene TRBV27 combines with J gene TRBJ1-3; the D is unclear. The V gene's germline CDR1 is MNHEY and CDR2 SMNVEV (reference sequence). V lost 3 bases and J 4 bases, leaving 10 bases between the germline ends. The CDR3 loop spans 14 amino acids.

V is TRBV5-1 and J is TRBJ1-2; TRBD1 is a possible D gene (6 bases). The CDR3 runs 18 residues. V gave up 4 bases and J gave up 6 bases, with 28 bases separating them. Germline loops: CDR1 SGHRS, CDR2 YFSETQ. The CDR3 nucleotides are TGCGCCAGCAGCCGTCAGGGGCCTATGGTTCGTTTATTCGATGGCTACACCTTC. Protein sequence: CASSRQGPMVRLFDGYTF.

V usage is TRBV10-2 and J usage is TRBJ2-7; possible D gene TRBD1, 5 bases. Deletions cut 0 bases from V and 2 bases from J, with 11 bases between. The CDR3 contains 15 residues. Germline-derived CDR1 and CDR2 are WSHSY and SAAADI. The CDR3 DNA follows: TGCGCCAGCAGTGAGTCAGGGCAGGGTCCCTACGAGCAGTACTTC. It yields the protein CASSESGQGPYEQYF.

This clone occurred a few times. The gene calls are TRBV28 and TRBJ1-5; D not resolved. Looked up from germline, CDR1 is MDHEN and CDR2 is SYDVKM. The CDR3 spans 11 residues. Trimming left V 3 bases short and J 5 bases short, with 2 bases between. CDR3 region: CASSFDQPQHF. CDR3 sequence (DNA): TGTGCCAGCAGTTTCGATCAGCCCCAGCATTTT.

V usage is TRBV2 and J usage is TRBJ2-1; 9 bases map to TRBD2. The CDR3 length is 15 residues. Germline-derived CDR1 and CDR2 are SNHLY and FYNNEI. The V gene end was trimmed by 6 bases and the J gene end by 5 bases; junction bases not matched to a gene: 8. The DNA of the CDR3 is TGTGCCAGCAGCCCCGGGACTAGCCTGAACAATGAGCAGTTCTTC. It encodes CASSPGTSLNNEQFF.

The chain has TRBV2 and TRBJ2-1, with a possible D match to TRBD2 (7 bases). The CDR3 length is 17 residues. Germline V lookup: CDR1 SNHLY, CDR2 FYNNEI. Trimming shortened V by 0 bases and J by 6 bases, and 18 bases separated the two germline ends. Here the CDR3 DNA reads TGTGCCAGCAGTGAAGCGCTAGGGGGGGGTAGGTCCAATGAGCAGTTCTTC. Translating it yields CASSEALGGGRSNEQFF. The whole variable domain, filled in from reference TRBV2 and TRBJ2-1, reads EPEVTQTPSHQVTQMGQEVILRCVPISNHLYFYWYRQILGQKVEFLVSFYNNEISEKSEIFDDQFSVERPDGSNFTLKIRSTKLEDSAMYFCASSEALGGGRSNEQFFGPGTRLTVL.

This rearrangement joins TRBV7-9 to TRBJ2-5; 8 bases agree with TRBD1. Germline CDR1 reads SEHNR; CDR2 reads FQNEAQ (reference sequence). This CDR3 region has 15 residues. The V and J ends lost 2 bases and 2 bases, in that order; junction bases with no gene match: 4. The CDR3 DNA reads TGTGCCAGCAGCTTAAAACGGACAGGGCAAGAGACCCAGTACTTC. This translates into CASSLKRTGQETQYF.

CDR3 residues: CASSPPGGWQPQHF. In DNA form, the CDR3 reads TGTGCCAGCAGTCCTCCAGGGGGTTGGCAGCCCCAGCATTTT. The chain couples TRBV6-5 to TRBJ1-5; 7 bases fit TRBD1. Germline CDR1 MNHEY, CDR2 SVGAGI. This CDR3 has 14 residues. V shed 5 bases and J 7 bases; nucleotides not matched to a gene: 8.

This clone was counted between two and nine times. This chain uses TRBV7-8 with TRBJ1-4, with TRBD1 identical over 9 bases. This CDR3 spans 15 amino acids. Germline trimming cut 6 bases from V and 8 bases from J; bases unmatched to any gene: 10. The germline V gene encodes CDR1 SGHVS and CDR2 FQNEAQ. DNA for the CDR3: TGTGCCAGCAGGAAAACCGGGACAGGGAGCGAAAAACTGTTTTTT. Translated, it gives CASRKTGTGSEKLFF.

The V gene is TRBV30, the J gene TRBJ1-5, with 7 bases fitting TRBD1. There are 14 residues in the CDR3. Trimming removed 4 bases from V and 7 bases from J; junction bases left unmatched: 10. CDR1 and CDR2 (germline): GTSNPN, SVGIG (reference sequence). CDR3 region: CAWNPRGGRQPQHF. The CDR3, as DNA: TGTGCCTGGAACCCACGAGGGGGCCGGCAGCCCCAGCATTTT.